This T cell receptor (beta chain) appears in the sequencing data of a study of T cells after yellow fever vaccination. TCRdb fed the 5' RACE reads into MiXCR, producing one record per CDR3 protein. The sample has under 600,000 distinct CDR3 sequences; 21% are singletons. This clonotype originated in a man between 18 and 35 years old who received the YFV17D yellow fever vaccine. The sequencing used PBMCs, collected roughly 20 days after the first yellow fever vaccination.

The CDR3 nucleotides read TGCAGTGCTTCCGACAGGGTGGGGAACACTGAAGCTTTCTTT. Residues: CSASDRVGNTEAFF. V gene TRBV20-1 combines with J gene TRBJ1-1, with TRBD1 matching 7 bases. With V trimmed by 5 bases and J by 1 base, 7 bases remained unmatched. Germline V gives CDR1 DFQATT, CDR2 SNEGSKA (reference sequence). CDR3 length: 14 amino acids.